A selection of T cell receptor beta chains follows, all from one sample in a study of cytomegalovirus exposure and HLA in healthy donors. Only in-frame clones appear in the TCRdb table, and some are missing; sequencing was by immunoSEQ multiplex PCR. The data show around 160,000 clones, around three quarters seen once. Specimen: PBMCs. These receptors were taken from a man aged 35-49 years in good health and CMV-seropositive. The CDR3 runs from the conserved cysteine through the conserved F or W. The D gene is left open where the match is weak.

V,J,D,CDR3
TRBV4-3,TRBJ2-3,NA,CASRDAGSTDTQYF
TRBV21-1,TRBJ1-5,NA,CASSHKGGGGESNQPQHF
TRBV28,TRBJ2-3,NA,CASSPPGLYTDTQYF
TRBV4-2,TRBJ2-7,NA,CASSPGLGPYEQYF
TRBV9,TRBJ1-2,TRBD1,CASSPRYRGDYGYTF
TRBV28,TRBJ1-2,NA,CASTTPGGAYGYTF
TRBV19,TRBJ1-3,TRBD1,CASSRQGSGNTIYF
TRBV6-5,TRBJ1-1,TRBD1,CASSYAGQPQQAFF
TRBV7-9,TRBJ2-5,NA,CASSLGWRETQYF
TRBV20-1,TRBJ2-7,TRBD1,CSAGQGNEQYF
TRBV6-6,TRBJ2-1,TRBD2,CASRSTSAIVNEQFF
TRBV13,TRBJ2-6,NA,CASSLAGSGANVLTF
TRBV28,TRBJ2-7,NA,CASTPVAEIYEQYF
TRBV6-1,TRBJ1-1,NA,CASSATGFSEAFF
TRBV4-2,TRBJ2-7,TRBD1,CASSPGQVDEQYF
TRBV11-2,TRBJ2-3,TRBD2,CASSLDRVSGATDTQYF
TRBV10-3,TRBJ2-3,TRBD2,CAISSGGVSTDTQYF
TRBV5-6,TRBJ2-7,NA,CASSLGDYYEQYF
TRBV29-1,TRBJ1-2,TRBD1,CSVGTGANYGYTF
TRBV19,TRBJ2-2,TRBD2,CASSIGAGKNTGELFF
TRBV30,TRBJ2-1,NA,CAWRQYNEQFF
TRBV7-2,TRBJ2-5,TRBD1,CASSLTGVGTQYF
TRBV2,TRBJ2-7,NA,CASRPTGSEQYF
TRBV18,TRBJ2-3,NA,CASSPGGENTQYF
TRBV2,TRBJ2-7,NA,CASSDPRQAVPYEQYF
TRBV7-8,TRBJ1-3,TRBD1,CASSLALTGVGNTIYF
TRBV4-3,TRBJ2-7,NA,CASSQVWGRTNYEQYF
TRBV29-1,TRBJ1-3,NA,CSVDSLSGNTIYF
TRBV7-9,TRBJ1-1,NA,CASSLGRQDTEAFF
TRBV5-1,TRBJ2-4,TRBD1,CASSIQTGLAKNIQYF
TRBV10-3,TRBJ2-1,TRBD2,CAINQREGNEQFF
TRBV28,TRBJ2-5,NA,CASSGGGRQETQYF
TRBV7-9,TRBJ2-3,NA,CSSSLERRFGTDTQYF
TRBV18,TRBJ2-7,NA,CASSPGSGIREQYF
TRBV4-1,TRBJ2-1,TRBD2,CASSQETSGRVEQFF
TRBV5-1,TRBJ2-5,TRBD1,CASSPGTGRETQYF